Following are 26 T cell receptor beta chains from one sample sequenced in a study of identical twins. TCRdb itself ran the 5' RACE reads through MiXCR, one entry per CDR3 protein. The data hold under 900,000 distinct CDR3 sequences, with roughly 20% observed a single time. This sample was also put to use in a study of T cells expressing NK-cell markers.

The specimen sequenced was PBMCs. These receptors were collected from a woman younger than 30 in good health.

This clonotype was seen a handful of times. V is TRBV18 and J is TRBJ2-1; either TRBD1 or TRBD2 may fit D (5 bases each). Germline V gene data show CDR1 as KGHSH and CDR2 as LQKENI. Deletions cut 3 bases from V and 6 bases from J, with 12 bases between. This CDR3 has 14 residues. The CDR3 bases are TGTGCCAGCTCACCTGACTGGGGGATCAATGAGCAGTTCTTC. Translated, it gives CASSPDWGINEQFF.

The CDR3 loop is CATSRDYGYTF. The CDR3 DNA reads TGTGCCACCAGCAGAGACTATGGCTACACCTTC. V is TRBV15 and J is TRBJ1-2; D is ambiguous. Trimming took 0 bases from V and 4 from J, leaving 0 bases between them. The CDR3 totals 11 residues. Germline CDR1 reads LNHNV; CDR2 reads YYDKDF (reference sequence).

A word on this clonotype: Given a much more abundant clone one base away, this may be a read error. This sequence joins TRBV14 and TRBJ1-6, with a possible D match to TRBD1 (6 bases). From germline, CDR1 is SGHDN and CDR2 FVKESK. This CDR3 has 14 amino acids. In DNA form, the CDR3 reads TGTACCAGCAGCCAACTTACAGGGATTTCACCCCTCCACTTT. It yields the protein CTSSQLTGISPLHF.

This chain joins TRBV10-3 and TRBJ1-6, with D uncertain. Trimming took 10 bases from V and 8 from J, leaving 18 bases between them. This CDR3 contains 14 residues. Germline V gene data show CDR1 as ENHRY and CDR2 as SYGVKD. CDR3 region: CASAPGNGDSPLHF. CDR3 bases: TGTGCCAGCGCCCCAGGTAACGGGGATTCACCCCTCCACTTT.

This chain joins TRBV18 and TRBJ1-2; no definite D call. This CDR3 is 13 amino acids long. Germline CDR1 and CDR2: KGHSH and LQKENI. Trimming removed 2 bases at V and 7 bases at J, with 11 bases between. CDR3 nucleotide sequence: TGTGCCAGCTCACCAACGGACGAAGCTGGCTACACCTTC. Protein: CASSPTDEAGYTF.

A few counts support this clonotype. The chain couples TRBV11-2 to TRBJ1-1; no definite D call. Germline V gene data show CDR1 as SGHAT and CDR2 as FQNNGV. This CDR3 spans 14 amino acids. The V gene lost 4 bases and the J gene lost 4 bases, with 13 bases spanning the gap. The CDR3 region is CASSWSRGGTEAFF. CDR3 in DNA: TGTGCCAGCAGCTGGTCTCGGGGAGGCACTGAAGCTTTCTTT.

The genes are TRBV7-2 and TRBJ2-7, with a possible D match to TRBD2 (6 bases). The CDR3 has 11 amino acids. Germline V gene lookup returns CDR1 SGHTA and CDR2 FQGNSA. Trimming stripped 3 bases from V and 8 bases from J, with 8 bases between. The CDR3 here is CASSFREKQYF. CDR3 nucleotides: TGTGCCAGCAGCTTCCGGGAGAAGCAGTACTTC.

The V and J genes are TRBV24-1 and TRBJ2-1; weak D call: TRBD2 (6 bases). This CDR3 contains 14 residues. The V and J ends lost 5 bases and 6 bases respectively, with 13 bases between them. CDR1 is KGHDR and CDR2 is SFDVKD in the germline V gene. CDR3 DNA: TGTGCCACCAGTGGCTCGGGACTCCTCAATGAGCAGTTCTTC. As protein: CATSGSGLLNEQFF.

This chain connects TRBV6-5 to TRBJ2-7; D remains ambiguous. CDR1 MNHEY and CDR2 SVGAGI come from the germline V gene. CDR3 length equals 15 residues. Trimming took 2 bases from V and 0 from J, leaving 11 bases between them. CDR3 DNA sequence: TGTGCCAGCAGTTACGGGGAAGGGATCTCCTACGAGCAGTACTTC. Amino acids: CASSYGEGISYEQYF.

This chain uses TRBV20-1 with TRBJ2-5; 13 bases are a match to TRBD2. V dropped 3 bases and J dropped 3; count of bases not matched to a gene: 7. This CDR3 contains 16 residues. CDR1 and CDR2 from the germline V gene are DFQATT and SNEGSKA (reference sequence). In DNA, the CDR3 is TGCAGTGCTAGGCGACTAGCGGGGGGTGCAAAAGAGACCCAGTACTTC. Protein sequence: CSARRLAGGAKETQYF.

CDR3 bases: TGCGCCACCCGGGGGACACCTAATGAAAAACTGTTTTTT. Protein product: CATRGTPNEKLFF. V usage is TRBV5-1 and J usage is TRBJ1-4; a possible D gene is TRBD1 (6 bases). CDR1 is SGHRS, CDR2 YFSETQ, per germline. The CDR3 runs 13 residues. Trimming stripped 9 bases from V and 3 bases from J, with 12 bases between.

The gene calls are TRBV5-1 and TRBJ2-1, with TRBD2 identical over 11 bases. Trimming removed 3 bases from V and 10 bases from J; junction bases left unmatched: 6. This CDR3 spans 14 amino acids. CDR1 and CDR2 (germline): SGHRS, YFSETQ. CDR3 DNA: TGCGCCAGCAGCTCCGGGACTAGCGGCGGAGAGCAGTTCTTC. Encoded protein: CASSSGTSGGEQFF.

This clonotype was counted many times. The CDR3 DNA reads as TGCGCCAGCAGCTTCGGGGCTAGCGGACAAGCCTACAATGAGCAGTTCTTC. This gives the protein CASSFGASGQAYNEQFF. The chain has TRBV5-1 and TRBJ2-1; 7 bases fit TRBD2. The CDR3 runs to 17 residues. With V trimmed by 2 bases and J by 2 bases, 10 bases remained unmatched. In germline, CDR1 is SGHRS, CDR2 YFSETQ.

The sample holds a few counts of this clonotype. The V gene is TRBV7-9, the J gene TRBJ2-5; D is uncertain. Germline V CDR1 and CDR2: SEHNR, FQNEAQ (reference sequence). V lost 2 bases, J lost 4 bases, and 8 bases lay in between. The CDR3 has 13 amino acids. The CDR3 loop is CASSLYQTETQYF. CDR3 in DNA: TGTGCCAGCAGCTTATACCAGACAGAGACCCAGTACTTC.

This clonotype was observed a handful of times. This chain joins TRBV29-1 and TRBJ2-1; no clear D gene. Germline-derived CDR1 and CDR2 are SQVTM and ANQGSEA. The germline V and J ends were trimmed by 0 bases and 9 bases, with 9 bases remaining between them. The CDR3 extends over 12 amino acids. The CDR3: CSVEDDAAEQFF. CDR3 in DNA: TGCAGCGTTGAAGATGATGCGGCTGAGCAGTTCTTC.

To note about this clonotype: Possible read error: a much larger clone is one base away. The chain is built from TRBV7-8 and TRBJ1-1; no definite D call. This CDR3 is 13 amino acids long. Looked up from germline, CDR1 is SGHVS and CDR2 is FQNEAQ. Trimming removed 2 bases at V and 1 base at J, with 5 bases between. CDR3 nucleotides: TGTGCCAGCAGCTTATACACGAACACTGAAGCTTTCTTT. Protein product: CASSLYTNTEAFF.

This clonotype was picked up a small number of times. J is TRBJ2-1 and V is TRBV6-2 or TRBV6-3, with 10 positions matching TRBD2. Germline values: CDR1 MNHEY, CDR2 SVGEGT. The J segment lost 2 bases and the V segment lost 2 bases, leaving 12 bases of the junction unmatched. The CDR3 covers 19 residues. For the CDR3, the DNA is TGTGCCAGCAGTTACAAATTTGTGGGGACTAGCGTCGCCTACAATGAGCAGTTCTTC. As protein: CASSYKFVGTSVAYNEQFF.

This clonotype occurred a few times. This sequence joins TRBV4-2 and TRBJ1-1; D uncertain. V gave up 0 bases and J gave up 5 bases, with 13 bases separating them. CDR1 is LGHNA and CDR2 is YNFKEQ in the germline V gene. The CDR3 runs 15 residues. CDR3 protein: CASSQEGLQVTEAFF. As DNA, the CDR3 is TGTGCCAGCAGCCAAGAAGGACTGCAGGTTACTGAAGCTTTCTTT.

There are a few counts of this clonotype. This rearrangement joins TRBV5-1 to TRBJ2-1; D is unclear. V lost 6 bases to trimming and J lost 7 bases, with 14 bases between them. CDR3 length equals 13 residues. Germline CDR1 and CDR2: SGHRS and YFSETQ. The CDR3 coding sequence is TGCGCCAGCACAAGCCCCTACCTAAATGAGCAGTTCTTC. Translated, it gives CASTSPYLNEQFF.

This clonotype was seen a handful of times. V usage is TRBV9 and J usage is TRBJ1-2, with D perhaps TRBD1 (6 bases). The germline V and J ends were trimmed by 2 bases and 4 bases, with 15 bases remaining between them. This CDR3 region has 15 residues. CDR1 and CDR2 (germline): SGDLS, YYNGEE. In nucleotides, the CDR3 is TGTGCCAGCAGCGTTCATTCCGGACAGAGCTATGGCTACACCTTC. Translating gives CASSVHSGQSYGYTF.

In this sample, this clonotype turned up a few times. The chain links TRBV24-1 to TRBJ1-1, with a tentative D call TRBD1 (5 bases). V was pared by 2 bases and J by 9 bases, with 9 bases between. This CDR3 comprises 12 residues. The germline gives CDR1 KGHDR, CDR2 SFDVKD. The CDR3 spells CATSDYQGKAFF. Written as DNA, the CDR3 is TGTGCCACCAGTGATTATCAGGGTAAAGCTTTCTTT.

The CDR3: CSVLSPDEQFF. CDR3 in DNA: TGCAGCGTTCTGAGCCCCGATGAGCAGTTCTTC. The chain recombines TRBV29-1 with TRBJ2-1; D not certain. This CDR3 comprises 11 residues. The germline V gene encodes CDR1 SQVTM and CDR2 ANQGSEA. Trimming cost V 5 bases and J 8 bases, with 10 bases left between them.

J is TRBJ2-1 and V is TRBV20-1; no reliable D call. The CDR3 runs to 12 residues. The germline CDR1 and CDR2 sequences are DFQATT and SNEGSKA (reference sequence). The CDR3 nucleotides read TGCAGACCGTTTAGCTCCTACAATGAGCAGTTCTTC. It encodes CRPFSSYNEQFF.

This chain uses TRBV9 with TRBJ2-1; 11 bases agree with TRBD2. Losses at the gene ends were 3 bases for V and 3 bases for J; bases not matched to a gene: 5. The CDR3 spans 16 residues. The germline gives CDR1 SGDLS, CDR2 YYNGEE. This CDR3 reads CASSAKTSGVYNEQFF. DNA for the CDR3: TGTGCCAGCAGCGCGAAGACTAGCGGGGTCTACAATGAGCAGTTCTTC.

About this clonotype: At one end, the junction sequence differs from germline, possibly due to a read error. CDR3 sequence: CASRDPGPTITNVRGHF. The CDR3 DNA sequence: TGTGCCAGCAGGGATCCGGGACCCACAATTACAAACGTACGGGGGCACTTC. The J gene is TRBJ2-5, the V gene TRBV2, with D perhaps being TRBD1 or TRBD2 (6 bases each). The CDR3 runs to 17 residues. Per germline, CDR1 SNHLY and CDR2 FYNNEI.

This clonotype was seen only a few times. This chain joins TRBV9 and TRBJ2-1, with 12 nucleotides matching TRBD2. This CDR3 is built from 16 residues. The V gene end was trimmed by 0 bases and the J gene end by 10 bases; junction bases not matched to a gene: 8. The germline CDR1 and CDR2 sequences are SGDLS and YYNGEE. The CDR3: CASSVASGRAFWEQFF. The CDR3 nucleotides are TGTGCCAGCAGCGTAGCTAGCGGGAGGGCTTTCTGGGAGCAGTTCTTC.